Here is one T cell receptor (beta chain) with its context. This sample was taken from a study of blood T cell repertoires in COVID-19. V lost 0 bases and J lost 1, with 13 bases in between. Germline V gene lookup returns CDR1 LNHDA and CDR2 SQIVND (reference sequence). The length of the CDR3 is 17 residues. Method: immunoSEQ multiplex PCR; TCRdb's copy keeps in-frame clones and lacks some. Here the sample spans about 250,000 clones, around 90% being singletons. The chain uses TRBV19 and TRBJ1-5; tentative D call: TRBD1 (6 bases). The TCR was taken from a woman in her forties or fifties who had recovered from COVID-19. Sequencing was performed on PBMCs or T cells enriched from blood (not recorded which). CDR3 amino acids: CASSIDRGSASNQPQHF. For the CDR3, the DNA is TGTGCCAGTAGTATAGATAGGGGGTCCGCGAGCAATCAGCCCCAGCATTTT.